This is a list of T cell receptor beta chains from one sample in a study of blood T cell repertoires in COVID-19. TCRdb's table, derived via immunoSEQ multiplex PCR, lists solely in-frame clones and lacks some. The sample has roughly 120,000 clones; roughly 85% are singletons. Sequenced sample: peripheral blood. The receptors come from a human donor in a cohort sampled during active COVID-19. The conserved cysteine and the conserved F or W are not part of the CDR3 here.

j_gene: TRBJ2-7; v_gene: TRBV7-8; CDR3aa: ASSRTGLASEQY
j_gene: TRBJ1-5; v_gene: TRBV7-2; CDR3aa: ASTLRTDPYQPQH
j_gene: TRBJ2-2; v_gene: TRBV20-1; CDR3aa: SARRAGELF
j_gene: TRBJ2-7; v_gene: TRBV7-2; CDR3aa: ASSEGSGVYEQY
j_gene: TRBJ1-5; v_gene: TRBV11-2; CDR3aa: ASSLGPDQPQH
j_gene: TRBJ2-3; v_gene: TRBV7-6; CDR3aa: ASSFETSASTDTQY
j_gene: TRBJ2-5; v_gene: TRBV10-3; CDR3aa: AISERDKYQETQY
j_gene: TRBJ2-1; v_gene: TRBV6-6; CDR3aa: ASRTGQDANEQF
j_gene: TRBJ2-1; v_gene: TRBV6-1; CDR3aa: ASSEGGHFYNEQF
j_gene: TRBJ1-3; v_gene: TRBV30; CDR3aa: AWSVLGASGNTIY
j_gene: TRBJ1-1; v_gene: TRBV18; CDR3aa: ASSPRGSGMNTEAF
j_gene: TRBJ1-5; v_gene: TRBV28; CDR3aa: ASSPMGQGGGGPQH
j_gene: TRBJ1-3; v_gene: TRBV3-1/TRBV3-2; CDR3aa: ASSQEAGVDTIY
j_gene: TRBJ2-3; v_gene: TRBV30; CDR3aa: AWIPGLAGGRTDTQY
j_gene: TRBJ2-3; v_gene: TRBV18; CDR3aa: ASSRGDAPGTDTQY
j_gene: TRBJ2-4; v_gene: TRBV4-3; CDR3aa: ASSRNRGLAKNIQY
j_gene: TRBJ1-2; v_gene: TRBV24-1; CDR3aa: ATGGVNYGYT
j_gene: TRBJ2-2; v_gene: TRBV12-5; CDR3aa: ASGFQSWAGAPGELF
j_gene: TRBJ2-7; v_gene: TRBV6-2/TRBV6-3; CDR3aa: ASSYHPGLNYEQY
j_gene: TRBJ2-3; v_gene: TRBV19; CDR3aa: ASSPLGGGFTDTQY
j_gene: TRBJ1-3; v_gene: TRBV5-6; CDR3aa: ASSLVVESSGNTIY
j_gene: TRBJ2-3; v_gene: TRBV5-1; CDR3aa: ASSFAGTLDTQY
j_gene: TRBJ2-1; v_gene: TRBV5-1; CDR3aa: ASSLAGTSSYNEQF